This T cell receptor (beta chain) is drawn from a study of blood T cell repertoires in COVID-19. Overall study: Sites in the United States, Italy and Spain provided acute and convalescent COVID-19 samples. In each case, the material was cDNA or gDNA derived from T cells, B-cell-depleted T cells, or PBMCs.

The authors' processing: Estimates of nucleated cell counts were drawn from the amplification of reference gene primers. Measured with immunoSEQ multiplex PCR; TCRdb has only the in-frame clones, and not every one. V, J and clone size were drawn from that table, and D and trimming were deduced from the DNA. The table records some 93,000 clones, 86% of them present only once. V shed 4 bases, J shed 2 bases, and the junction held 2 bases outside the gene matches. The CDR3 spans 13 residues. This chain uses TRBV5-7 with TRBJ2-7; 8 bases fit TRBD1. TRBV5-7 is noted as an ORF with a role that remains uncertain. Sequenced material: peripheral blood. The source is a man in his sixties with acute or convalescent COVID-19. The CDR3 DNA reads TGTGCCAGCAGCCAGGACAGGGCCTACGAGCAGTACTTC. Encoded protein: CASSQDRAYEQYF.